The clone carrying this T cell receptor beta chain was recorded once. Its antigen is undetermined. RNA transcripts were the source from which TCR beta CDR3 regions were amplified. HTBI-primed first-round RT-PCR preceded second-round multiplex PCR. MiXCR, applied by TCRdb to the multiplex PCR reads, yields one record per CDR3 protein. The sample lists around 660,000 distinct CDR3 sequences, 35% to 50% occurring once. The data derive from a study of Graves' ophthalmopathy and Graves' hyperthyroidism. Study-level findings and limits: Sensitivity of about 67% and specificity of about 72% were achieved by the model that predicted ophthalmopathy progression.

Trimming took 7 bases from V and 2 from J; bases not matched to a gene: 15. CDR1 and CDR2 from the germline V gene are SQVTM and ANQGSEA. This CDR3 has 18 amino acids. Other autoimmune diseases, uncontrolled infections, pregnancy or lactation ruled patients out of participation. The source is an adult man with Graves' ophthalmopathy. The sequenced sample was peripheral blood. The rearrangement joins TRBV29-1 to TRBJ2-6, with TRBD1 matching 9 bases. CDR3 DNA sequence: TGCAGCGCCGGGACAGGGACGGGCACTGAAGCTGGGGCCAACGTCCTGACTTTC. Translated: CSAGTGTGTEAGANVLTF.